These T cell receptor beta chains were read from a single sample in a study of CD8 T cells in ankylosing spondylitis. TCRdb redid the calling of the 5' RACE reads with MiXCR, one entry per CDR3 protein. The sample records around 770,000 distinct CDR3 sequences, 10% to 15% being singletons. The material sequenced was blood, either unsorted or a sorted T cell fraction (not recorded which). These receptor sequences come from a male donor with ankylosing spondylitis. The CDR3 runs from the conserved cysteine through the conserved F or W. A D gene is named only where the DNA matches it firmly. Where a row states a size, it is once, few, many or the class of an expanded clone; other rows omit it.

V: TRBV12-3/TRBV12-4; D: -; size: -; J: TRBJ2-1; CDR3: CASSFGRENEQFF; DNA: TGTGCCAGCAGTTTCGGCAGGGAAAATGAGCAGTTCTTC
V: TRBV29-1; D: -; size: many; J: TRBJ1-1; CDR3: CSVDRVGGHGTEAFF; DNA: TGCAGCGTTGATCGAGTTGGGGGTCATGGCACTGAAGCTTTCTTT
V: TRBV20-1; D: TRBD2; size: few; J: TRBJ2-3; CDR3: CSAPPGLAGGAAQYF; DNA: TGCAGTGCCCCACCGGGACTAGCGGGAGGGGCGGCGCAGTATTTT
V: TRBV10-3; D: -; size: few; J: TRBJ2-3; CDR3: CAISVGRANTDTQYF; DNA: TGTGCCATCAGTGTCGGCAGGGCAAACACAGATACGCAGTATTTT
V: TRBV20-1; D: TRBD2; size: few; J: TRBJ2-5; CDR3: CSARGMTSGETQYF; DNA: TGCAGTGCTAGAGGCATGACTAGCGGTGAGACCCAGTACTTC
V: TRBV7-2; D: -; size: -; J: TRBJ2-5; CDR3: CASSPQIGRIETQYF; DNA: TGTGCCAGCAGCCCACAAATCGGACGCATAGAGACCCAGTACTTC
V: TRBV5-1; D: -; size: many; J: TRBJ1-5; CDR3: CASSLQGLSNQPQHF; DNA: TGCGCCAGCAGCTTACAGGGTCTTAGCAATCAGCCCCAGCATTTT
V: TRBV9; D: -; size: -; J: TRBJ2-1; CDR3: CASSVVGGYNEQFF; DNA: TGTGCCAGCAGCGTAGTTGGGGGGTACAATGAGCAGTTCTTC
V: TRBV12-3/TRBV12-4; D: -; size: -; J: TRBJ1-2; CDR3: CASSFLEFYGYTF; DNA: TGTGCCAGCAGTTTTCTGGAATTCTATGGCTACACCTTC
V: TRBV7-3; D: TRBD2; size: few; J: TRBJ2-1; CDR3: CASSLQAGGLLEQFF; DNA: TGTGCCAGCAGCTTACAGGCGGGGGGGCTTCTTGAGCAGTTCTTC
V: TRBV29-1; D: -; size: many; J: TRBJ1-2; CDR3: CSVEKDSSSYGYTF; DNA: TGCAGCGTTGAGAAGGATTCCAGCAGCTATGGCTACACCTTC
V: TRBV4-2; D: TRBD1; size: -; J: TRBJ2-7; CDR3: CASSQGGTGGNEQYF; DNA: TGTGCCAGCAGCCAAGGAGGGACAGGGGGTAACGAGCAGTACTTC
V: TRBV6-5; D: -; size: few; J: TRBJ1-5; CDR3: CASSYSRDGNQPQHF; DNA: TGTGCCAGCAGTTACTCGAGAGACGGGAATCAGCCCCAGCATTTT
V: TRBV11-2; D: TRBD1; size: few; J: TRBJ2-3; CDR3: CASTPGQGYPDTQYF; DNA: TGTGCCAGCACCCCGGGACAGGGGTACCCAGATACGCAGTATTTT
V: TRBV28; D: TRBD1; size: -; J: TRBJ1-1; CDR3: CASETGIAEAFF; DNA: TGTGCCAGTGAGACAGGGATCGCTGAAGCTTTCTTT
V: TRBV7-2; D: TRBD2; size: -; J: TRBJ2-7; CDR3: CASSLLGLGTSYEQYF; DNA: TGTGCCAGCAGCTTACTAGGACTAGGGACCTCCTACGAGCAGTACTTC
V: TRBV20-1; D: -; size: few; J: TRBJ2-3; CDR3: CSAPFTDTQYF; DNA: TGCAGTGCCCCATTCACAGATACGCAGTATTTT
V: TRBV29-1; D: TRBD1; size: many; J: TRBJ2-3; CDR3: CSVDNTGGLDTQYF; DNA: TGCAGCGTTGATAATACAGGGGGATTAGATACGCAGTATTTT
V: TRBV5-1; D: -; size: many; J: TRBJ1-1; CDR3: CASSYLGRNTEAFF; DNA: TGCGCCAGCAGCTATTTAGGGAGGAACACTGAAGCTTTCTTT
V: TRBV20-1; D: -; size: many; J: TRBJ2-1; CDR3: CSARTYSGRYNEQFF; DNA: TGCAGTGCTCGGACCTATAGCGGTCGGTACAATGAGCAGTTCTTC
V: TRBV6-2/TRBV6-3; D: -; size: -; J: TRBJ2-7; CDR3: CASGDRYPYEQYF; DNA: TGTGCCAGCGGCGACAGGTACCCCTACGAGCAGTACTTC
V: TRBV7-2; D: TRBD1; size: few; J: TRBJ1-2; CDR3: CASSLAYRGHYGYTF; DNA: TGTGCCAGCAGCTTAGCTTACAGGGGCCACTATGGCTACACCTTC
V: TRBV29-1; D: TRBD1; size: -; J: TRBJ2-7; CDR3: CSVGTGDRGYEQYF; DNA: TGCAGCGTTGGAACCGGGGACAGGGGCTACGAGCAGTACTTC
V: TRBV7-9; D: -; size: few; J: TRBJ2-5; CDR3: CASSPGTVAETQYF; DNA: TGTGCCAGCAGCCCCGGGACGGTTGCGGAGACCCAGTACTTC
V: TRBV4-1; D: -; size: few; J: TRBJ2-2; CDR3: CASSQDLDIRGRLAAFPGELFF; DNA: TGCGCCAGCAGCCAAGATTTAGATATCAGGGGGAGACTAGCTGCGTTCCCCGGGGAGCTGTTTTTT
V: TRBV7-2; D: TRBD1; size: few; J: TRBJ1-4; CDR3: CASSPPGQGLKLFF; DNA: TGTGCCAGCAGCCCACCGGGACAGGGACTGAAACTGTTTTTT
V: TRBV5-6; D: -; size: many; J: TRBJ2-3; CDR3: CASSLGAGASTDTQYF; DNA: TGTGCCAGCAGCTTGGGGGCGGGGGCCTCCACAGATACGCAGTATTTT
V: TRBV7-2; D: -; size: few; J: TRBJ2-7; CDR3: CASSFRLGTYEQYF; DNA: TGTGCCAGCAGCTTCCGTTTGGGTACCTACGAGCAGTACTTC
V: TRBV29-1; D: -; size: few; J: TRBJ2-3; CDR3: CSVTASGNTDTQYF; DNA: TGCAGCGTTACAGCGTCCGGGAACACAGATACGCAGTATTTT
V: TRBV11-2; D: TRBD1; size: -; J: TRBJ2-1; CDR3: CASSSWGTDPSNEQFF; DNA: TGTGCCAGCAGCTCCTGGGGGACAGACCCTAGTAATGAGCAGTTCTTC
V: TRBV2; D: -; size: once; J: TRBJ2-4; CDR3: CASSEGQTVLLAKNIQYF; DNA: TGTGCCAGCAGTGAAGGACAGACGGTTCTTCTAGCCAAAAACATTCAGTACTTC
V: TRBV20-1; D: TRBD1; size: few; J: TRBJ1-4; CDR3: CSAEPGQGYEKLFF; DNA: TGCAGTGCTGAACCGGGACAGGGGTATGAAAAACTGTTTTTT
V: TRBV9; D: -; size: few; J: TRBJ2-3; CDR3: CASSVRQNTDTQYF; DNA: TGTGCCAGCAGCGTCCGACAGAACACAGATACGCAGTATTTT
V: TRBV12-3/TRBV12-4; D: TRBD1; size: few; J: TRBJ1-1; CDR3: CASSTRQGFTEAFF; DNA: TGTGCCAGCAGTACCCGACAGGGATTCACTGAAGCTTTCTTT
V: TRBV7-8; D: -; size: few; J: TRBJ2-7; CDR3: CASATLASNSYEQYF; DNA: TGTGCCAGCGCTACCCTAGCATCAAACTCCTACGAGCAGTACTTC
V: TRBV5-1; D: -; size: -; J: TRBJ2-1; CDR3: CASSLYGPEFF; DNA: TGCGCCAGCAGCTTGTATGGACCTGAGTTCTTC
V: TRBV15; D: -; size: -; J: TRBJ1-2; CDR3: CATSRVSGGSGYTF; DNA: TGTGCCACCAGCAGAGTTTCGGGGGGCAGTGGCTACACCTTC
V: TRBV24-1; D: -; size: many; J: TRBJ2-5; CDR3: CATSDLGRQETQYF; DNA: TGTGCCACCAGTGATTTGGGCAGACAAGAGACCCAGTACTTC
V: TRBV18; D: -; size: -; J: TRBJ1-2; CDR3: CASSPRDPYGYTF; DNA: TGTGCCAGCTCACCACGCGACCCTTATGGCTACACCTTC
V: TRBV6-5; D: -; size: -; J: TRBJ1-2; CDR3: CARSYLAGIAGYTF; DNA: TGTGCCAGAAGTTACTTAGCAGGGATCGCTGGCTACACCTTC